The 10 T cell receptor beta chains in this list originate from one sample, sequenced in a study of CD8+CD57+ T cells in acquired aplastic anemia. Investigators profiled TCR beta VDJ and CDR3 from genomic DNA template. TCRdb called the reads again in MiXCR, with one record for every CDR3 protein. The table records some 190,000 distinct CDR3 sequences, approximately 50% of them present only once. The sequencing input was sorted CD4+, CD8+, or CD8+CD57+ T cells (not recorded which) from PBMCs. The receptors were gathered from a human donor in good health, serving as a control.

This clonotype was detected ten times or more. The chain carries TRBV11-2 and TRBJ1-6; 10 nucleotides align to TRBD1. This CDR3 contains 15 residues. J gave up 10 bases and V 1 base, and 4 bases lay outside the gene matches. Germline lookup yields CDR1 SGHAT and CDR2 FQNNGV. CDR3 loop: CASSLALGQGSPLHF. The DNA for the CDR3 is TGTGCCAGCAGCTTAGCCCTGGGACAGGGGTCACCCCTCCACTTT. The full variable domain, completed using reference TRBV11-2 and TRBJ1-6, is EAGVAQSPRYKIIEKRQSVAFWCNPISGHATLYWYQQILGQGPKLLIQFQNNGVVDDSQLPKDRFSAERLKGVDSTLKIQPAKLEDSAVYLCASSLALGQGSPLHFGNGTRLTVT.

In the case of this clonotype: As the CDR3 is not closed by the conserved phenylalanine or tryptophan, this likely results from a read error. Because the CDR3's place on the DNA is in doubt, the DNA is left out and the CDR3 is given as listed by TCRdb. The chain uses TRBV28 and TRBJ1-6. The CDR3 sequence runs 8 residues, both termini included. Germline V CDR1 and CDR2: MDHEN, SYDVKM. This CDR3 reads CASSPASS.

The chain joins TRBV27 to TRBJ1-1; no definite D call. This CDR3 is built from 14 residues. In germline, CDR1 is MNHEY, CDR2 SMNVEV (reference sequence). V lost 6 bases to trimming and J lost 0 bases, with 11 bases between them. CDR3 in amino acids: CASSPRVMNTEAFF. CDR3 DNA: TGTGCCAGCAGCCCTCGGGTCATGAACACTGAAGCTTTCTTT.

This clonotype was seen ten or more times. This sequence joins TRBV20-1 and TRBJ1-1, with D unclear. CDR3 length: 13 amino acids. V was trimmed by 5 bases and J by 1 base, leaving 11 bases between them. CDR1 and CDR2 (germline): DFQATT, SNEGSKA (reference sequence). CDR3 in DNA: TGCAGTGCTCCCCGGGCGGGGAACACTGAAGCTTTCTTT. It specifies CSAPRAGNTEAFF.

The chain joins TRBV7-4 to TRBJ1-1, with D maybe TRBD1 (5 bases). Germline lookup yields CDR1 SGHVT and CDR2 SQSDAQ. Trimming took 11 bases from V and 11 from J, leaving 12 bases between them. The CDR3 is made up of 9 amino acids. The DNA of the CDR3 is TGTGCCTGGAGGGAGGGGGCTTTCTTT. This encodes CAWREGAFF.

The chain joins TRBV20-1 to TRBJ2-5; 9 bases are shared with TRBD1. V lost 7 bases and J lost 4; bases outside the gene matches: 10. There are 14 residues in the CDR3. Looked up from germline, CDR1 is DFQATT and CDR2 is SNEGSKA (reference sequence). CDR3 nucleotides: TGCAGTGTCCCGCTACAGGGGGCAGGAGAGACCCAGTACTTC. It codes for CSVPLQGAGETQYF.

The chain links TRBV5-1 to TRBJ2-5; maybe TRBD1 (6 bases). The germline CDR1 and CDR2 sequences are SGHRS and YFSETQ. Trimming shortened V by 4 bases and J by 5 bases, and 15 bases separated the two germline ends. The CDR3 is 14 amino acids. The CDR3 spells CASSHGTPRETQYF. CDR3 DNA sequence: TGCGCCAGCAGCCACGGGACACCTAGGGAGACCCAGTACTTC.

This chain uses TRBV19 with TRBJ2-1; D may be TRBD2 (6 bases). In germline, CDR1 is LNHDA, CDR2 SQIVND (reference sequence). With 3 bases removed from V and 2 bases from J, the gap between germline ends came to 17 bases. The CDR3 is 17 residues long. This chain's CDR3 is CASSMVGAGFTYNEQFF. The DNA for the CDR3 is TGTGCCAGTAGTATGGTGGGAGCGGGCTTTACCTACAATGAGCAGTTCTTC.

The chain couples TRBV28 to TRBJ1-5; D might be TRBD1 (6 bases). This CDR3 has 12 residues. Germline V gene lookup returns CDR1 MDHEN and CDR2 SYDVKM. V lost 5 bases, J lost 9 bases, and 11 bases lay in between. The CDR3 sequence: CASSLLQGPQHF. The CDR3 DNA follows: TGTGCCAGCAGTCTCCTACAGGGGCCCCAGCATTTT.

A single count supports this clonotype. The junction departs from the called germline gene at one end, perhaps through a read error. The rearrangement uses TRBV7-9 and TRBJ1-6; D is ambiguous. Looked up from germline, CDR1 is SEHNR and CDR2 is FQNEAQ (reference sequence). The CDR3 has 15 amino acids. The CDR3: CASSLEGNSGSPPHF. The CDR3 nucleotides are TGTGCCAGCAGCTTGGAAGGGAATTCGGGTTCACCCCCCCACTTT.